The clone carrying this T cell receptor beta chain was seen a handful of times. The antigen is not known. PCR was performed using 60 Vbeta and 13 Jbeta primers. TCRdb's table, derived via immunoSEQ multiplex PCR, lists solely in-frame clones and lacks some. The data show about 140,000 clones, with about 78% seen just once and 2.5% to 3% held by the top ten. The ends were cut back, 6 bases at V and 5 bases at J, with 13 bases in the middle. Looked up from germline, CDR1 is MNHEY and CDR2 is SVGAGI. The CDR3 is 14 residues long. This entry belongs to a study of cytomegalovirus exposure and HLA in healthy donors. Study-level points and caveats: Among TCR sequences, most were rare, though some public TCRs appeared in many donors. Immune exposure data for these donors was limited to CMV serostatus. A later analysis linked around 15,000 TCR beta sequences to HLA alleles at 0.05 false discovery rate.

The clonotype was recovered from a male donor in good health and CMV-seronegative. This chain connects TRBV6-5 to TRBJ1-4, with TRBD1 as a possible D gene (6 bases). Sequenced: PBMCs. CDR3 region: CASSSTGGNEKLFF. The CDR3 DNA reads TGTGCCAGCAGCTCGACAGGTGGAAATGAAAAACTGTTTTTT.